The 20 T cell receptor beta chains reported below all come from one sample, sequenced in a study of blood T cell repertoires in COVID-19 (dated by TCRdb to about 2020). Library method: the immunoSEQ multiplex PCR assay. TCRdb provides this immuneACCESS table in a form limited to in-frame rearrangements. Some clones are lacking; in checked studies, under half of them reflect an unresolved V gene, and why the rest are absent is not known. The sample contains more than 150,000 clones, roughly 80% of them found a single time. About 14% of the sample rests with the top ten. Sequences were obtained from peripheral blood. The source is a man in his fifties or sixties who had recovered from COVID-19.

This clone was found once. The V gene is TRBV7-9, the J gene TRBJ2-3, with 9 bases identical to TRBD2. This CDR3 region has 16 residues. Germline values: CDR1 SEHNR, CDR2 FQNEAQ (reference sequence). The trim removed 3 bases at V and 3 bases at J, leaving 7 bases unmatched. DNA of the CDR3: TGTGCCAGCAGCTTTGTAGCGGGAGCAAGAACAGATACGCAGTATTTT. Translated, it gives CASSFVAGARTDTQYF.

The DNA for the CDR3 is TGTGCCAGTAGTGACGGGGGGGCCGCAGATACGCAGTATTTT. Its translation: CASSDGGAADTQYF. J is TRBJ2-3 and V is TRBV19; TRBD2 matches at 8 bases. V dropped 5 bases and J dropped 4; count of bases not matched to a gene: 5. Germline V gives CDR1 LNHDA, CDR2 SQIVND (reference sequence). The CDR3 is made up of 14 amino acids.

This chain uses TRBV5-3 with TRBJ2-1, with TRBD2 matching over 15 bases. TRBV5-3 is annotated as an ORF whose role is uncertain. Trimming took 2 bases from V and 2 from J; bases not matched to a gene: 2. The CDR3 extends over 17 amino acids. CDR3 protein: CARSFGLAGGPYNEQFF. The CDR3 region has the DNA TGTGCCAGAAGCTTTGGACTAGCGGGAGGGCCCTACAATGAGCAGTTCTTC.

This chain joins TRBV21-1 and TRBJ1-4; the table assigns TRBD1, which was not confirmed against the DNA. TRBV21-1 represents a pseudogene. There are 15 residues in the CDR3. The CDR3: CASRRRGTGHEKLFF. CDR3 DNA sequence: TGTGCCAGCCGCCGTCGTGGGACAGGGCATGAAAAACTGTTTTTT.

This clone was seen only once. The chain employs TRBV28 and TRBJ2-5, with a tentative D call TRBD1 (5 bases). Germline values: CDR1 MDHEN, CDR2 SYDVKM. V was clipped by 7 bases and J by 2 bases, with 17 bases between them. The CDR3 spans 15 residues. CDR3 loop: CASKDRPLSQETQYF. The CDR3 DNA sequence: TGTGCCAGCAAAGACAGACCCTTAAGTCAAGAGACCCAGTACTTC.

The V call is TRBV7-3, the J call TRBJ2-1, with a possible D match to TRBD1 (7 bases). This CDR3 has 15 residues. V shed 1 base and J shed 4 bases, with 11 bases lying between them. The germline CDR1 and CDR2 sequences are SGHTA and FQGTGA. The CDR3 loop reads CASSLNSGGYNEQFF. Written as DNA, the CDR3 is TGTGCCAGCAGCTTAAACTCAGGGGGGTACAATGAGCAGTTCTTC.

This clone came up a few times. The chain couples TRBV6-1 to TRBJ2-2; D is possibly TRBD1 (6 bases). Germline CDR1 reads MNHNS; CDR2 reads SASEGT. This CDR3 has 15 amino acids. Trimming left V 3 bases short and J 1 base short, with 9 bases between. The CDR3, as DNA: TGTGCCAGCAGTGAGGACAGAAGGAACACCGGGGAGCTGTTTTTT. The encoded protein is CASSEDRRNTGELFF.

The chain combines TRBV19 with TRBJ2-1; 11 positions match TRBD2. Germline CDR1 and CDR2: LNHDA and SQIVND (reference sequence). V was pared by 1 base and J by 4 bases, with 3 bases of the junction left unmatched. The CDR3 totals 16 residues. The CDR3 region has the DNA TGTGCCAGTAGTATAGCACTAGCGGGAGTTTACAATGAGCAGTTCTTC. It yields the protein CASSIALAGVYNEQFF. Together with reference TRBV19 and TRBJ2-1, the CDR3 gives the full variable domain: DGGITQSPKYLFRKEGQNVTLSCEQNLNHDAMYWYRQDPGQGLRLIYYSQIVNDFQKGDIAEGYSVSREKKESFPLTVTSAQKNPTAFYLCASSIALAGVYNEQFFGPGTRLTVL.

This chain uses TRBV4-2 with TRBJ1-5, with D perhaps matching TRBD1 (6 bases). Germline V gene lookup returns CDR1 LGHNA and CDR2 YNFKEQ. The CDR3 has 14 amino acids. Trimming removed 4 bases from V and 6 bases from J, with 13 bases in between. The CDR3 nucleotides are TGTGCCAGCAGCCCATCACAGGGTTTTCAGCCCCAGCATTTT. This encodes CASSPSQGFQPQHF.

Only one count was recorded for this clone. The genes are TRBV28 and TRBJ2-3; tentative D call: TRBD1 (6 bases). Germline loops: CDR1 MDHEN, CDR2 SYDVKM. This CDR3 region has 13 residues. V lost 4 bases and J 4 bases, leaving 9 bases between the germline ends. The CDR3 DNA sequence: TGTGCCAGCAGTTCCTGGGGGCCAGATACGCAGTATTTT. Its translation is CASSSWGPDTQYF.

This clone was counted between two and nine times. The V call is TRBV19, the J call TRBJ1-5; possibly TRBD1 for D (6 bases). The CDR3 is made up of 15 amino acids. Trimming pared 6 bases from V and 0 bases from J, leaving 12 bases between. The germline CDR1 and CDR2 sequences are LNHDA and SQIVND (reference sequence). The CDR3 spells CASRSQGISNQPQHF. CDR3 DNA sequence: TGTGCCAGTAGATCGCAGGGGATTAGCAATCAGCCCCAGCATTTT.

This rearrangement joins TRBV27 to TRBJ1-2, with D possibly TRBD1 on 5 matching bases. The ends were cut back, 5 bases at V and 2 bases at J, with 18 bases in the middle. Germline loops: CDR1 MNHEY, CDR2 SMNVEV (reference sequence). The CDR3 extends over 16 amino acids. Here the CDR3 DNA reads TGTGCCAGCAGTCCTAGGACACTAACCTTCAACTATGGCTACACCTTC. Translated, it gives CASSPRTLTFNYGYTF.

This clone was picked up one time. V is TRBV6-1 and J is TRBJ2-1; D not certain. Germline assignment: CDR1 MNHNS and CDR2 SASEGT. CDR3 length: 11 residues. Trimming took 2 bases from V and 13 from J, leaving 9 bases between them. The CDR3 DNA follows: TGTGCCAGCAGTGAAAGCCGTCCTCAGTTCTTC. It yields the protein CASSESRPQFF.

This chain joins TRBV4-3 and TRBJ1-3, with D hard to call. Per germline, CDR1 LGHNA and CDR2 YSLEER. V was trimmed by 1 base and J by 8 bases, leaving 9 bases between them. The CDR3 totals 13 residues. The CDR3, as DNA: TGCGCCAGCAGCCAAGGCGGGGATGACACCATATATTTT. Residues: CASSQGGDDTIYF.

The sample holds one count of this clone. V and J are TRBV5-5 and TRBJ2-3; TRBD1 agrees at 7 bases. V was clipped by 0 bases and J by 5 bases; unmatched bases: 12. CDR3 length: 17 residues. Germline V gene data show CDR1 as SGHKS and CDR2 as YYEKEE (reference sequence). The CDR3 DNA reads TGTGCCAGCAGCTTGGAGGGGGCGGGTAGGGTCCAAGATACGCAGTATTTT. As protein: CASSLEGAGRVQDTQYF.

J is TRBJ2-1 and V is TRBV18, with 15 bases lining up with TRBD2. The V gene end was trimmed by 6 bases and the J gene end by 7 bases; junction bases not matched to a gene: 4. The CDR3 sequence is 15 residues long. Germline lookup yields CDR1 KGHSH and CDR2 LQKENI. The DNA for the CDR3 is TGTGCCAGCTCGGATGGACTAGCGGGGGGGAATGAGCAGTTCTTC. Its protein product is CASSDGLAGGNEQFF.

This clone was observed a few times. This sequence joins TRBV7-9 and TRBJ2-1, with 12 bases aligning to TRBD2. CDR3 length equals 15 residues. V was pared by 3 bases and J by 7 bases, with 4 bases of the junction left unmatched. CDR1 is SEHNR, CDR2 FQNEAQ, per germline (reference sequence). The CDR3 here is CASSLTSGRKNEQFF. For the CDR3, the DNA is TGTGCCAGCAGCTTGACTAGCGGGAGAAAGAATGAGCAGTTCTTC.

This chain joins TRBV5-1 and TRBJ1-6; D is unclear. Trimming took off 4 bases at V and 7 bases at J, with 6 bases between the two ends. The CDR3 runs 12 residues. Germline CDR1 SGHRS, CDR2 YFSETQ. The CDR3 sequence is CASSQSNSPLHF. CDR3 DNA: TGCGCCAGCAGCCAGTCCAATTCACCCCTCCACTTT. The full variable domain, its missing parts supplied by reference TRBV5-1 and TRBJ1-6, is KAGVTQTPRYLIKTRGQQVTLSCSPISGHRSVSWYQQTPGQGLQFLFEYFSETQRNKGNFPGRFSGRQFSNSRSEMNVSTLELGDSALYLCASSQSNSPLHFGNGTRLTVT.

This clone was observed a few times. This chain links TRBV28 with TRBJ2-2; D is unresolved. The V end was cut by 5 bases, the J end by 9 bases, with 10 bases between. Germline V CDR1 and CDR2: MDHEN, SYDVKM. This CDR3 comprises 12 residues. The CDR3: CASSLLQRELFF. CDR3 DNA: TGTGCCAGCAGTCTACTCCAAAGGGAGCTGTTTTTT.

The chain employs TRBV7-8 and TRBJ2-5; D remains ambiguous. The V and J ends lost 1 base and 5 bases respectively, with 8 bases between them. Per the germline V gene, CDR1 is SGHVS and CDR2 is FQNEAQ. The CDR3 length is 13 residues. Here the CDR3 reads CASSLDSGETQYF. The CDR3 DNA reads as TGTGCCAGCAGCTTAGACAGTGGCGAGACCCAGTACTTC.